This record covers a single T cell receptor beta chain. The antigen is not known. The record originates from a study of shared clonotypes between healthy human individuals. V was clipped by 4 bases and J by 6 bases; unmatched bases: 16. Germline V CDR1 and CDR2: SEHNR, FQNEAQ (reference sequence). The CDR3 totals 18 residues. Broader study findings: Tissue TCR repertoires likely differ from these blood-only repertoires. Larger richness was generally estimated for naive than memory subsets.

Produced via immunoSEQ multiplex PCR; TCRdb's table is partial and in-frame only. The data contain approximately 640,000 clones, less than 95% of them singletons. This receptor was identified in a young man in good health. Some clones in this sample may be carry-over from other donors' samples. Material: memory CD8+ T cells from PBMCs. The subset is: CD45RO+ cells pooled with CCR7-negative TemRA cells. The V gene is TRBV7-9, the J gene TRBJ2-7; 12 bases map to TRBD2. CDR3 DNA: TGTGCCAGCAGCTCCAGTCGACTGACTAGCGGGAGCTTGGCCGAGCAGTACTTC. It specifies CASSSSRLTSGSLAEQYF.